The T cell receptor beta chain under discussion was sequenced for a study of siplizumab effects on memory and regulatory T cells (dated by TCRdb to between 2018 and 2021). With respect to the entire study: The effect of the anti-CD2 antibody siplizumab on alloreactive T-cell subsets was examined in allogeneic mixed lymphocyte reactions constructed from human PBMCs.

Sorted unstimulated T cells and proliferating T cells recovered from mixed lymphocyte reactions were subjected to TCRbeta CDR3 sequencing. Fresh whole blood from approximately ten HLA-typed healthy donors was used to isolate PBMCs. What the study reported, not specific to this receptor: About 80-96% of proliferating CD4+ or CD8+ clones could not be given a naive or memory phenotype. Sequences below about 10^-5 frequency were poorly captured, so only a minor fraction of alloreactive clones could be mapped to unstimulated subsets. Siplizumab significantly lowered the cumulative frequency of alloreactive sequences that could be traced to unstimulated CD4+ memory T cells. Greater diversity appeared to be present in unstimulated naive T cells than in memory T cells, and a substantial contribution to the alloresponse seemed to be made by naive cells. No functional confirmation was obtained for the suppressive function of proliferating Tregs from siplizumab cultures. Of the alloreactive CD4+ clones that could be mapped, the Treg-derived share averaged about 67% with siplizumab compared with 25% to 30% in control reactions.

The library was generated by the immunoSEQ multiplex PCR assay. Each sample had roughly 90,000 TCR templates assayed by the deep sequencing platform. Genomic DNA extracted from sorted T cells was the material used for TCRbeta CDR3 sequencing. As for the original processing: Clonal analysis of TCRbeta CDR3 data was done in the R programming language. Unstimulated samples were compared with post-reaction CFSE-low samples to define alloreactive CD4+ and CD8+ clones. By matching sequences to the repertoires of sorted unstimulated Treg and non-Treg cells, each alloreactive CD4+ clone was assigned a regulatory or non-regulatory origin. In TCRdb, the immuneACCESS table is reduced to in-frame sequences with V and J assigned. These tables do not hold every clone; where another copy was compared, an unresolved V gene accounts for under half, and the others remain unexplained. Clone size and V and J calls were adopted from that table, with D and trimming inferred from the DNA. Recorded for this sample are approximately 97,000 clones; approximately 90% of them occurred a single time. About 1.1% of the sample is held by the ten biggest clonotypes.

The germline V gene (reference sequence) specifies LNHDA as CDR1 and SQIVND as CDR2. Including cysteine and phenylalanine, the CDR3 has 15 amino acids. The read is trimmed to its CDR3 DNA, 45 bases read in frame from base 1. In the case of this clone: It lacks a known antigen. A read error may account for a junction end that differs from germline.

The receptor comes from a human donor in good health. Material: CD4+ T cells sorted from blood. Recombination linked TRBV19 to TRBJ1-1; no D gene is confidently identified. The nucleotide sequence is given as TGTGCCAGTAGTGTAGACGGACGCATGAACACTGAAGCTTTCTTT. Translated, this gives CASSVDGRMNTEAFF.